Presented here are 14 T cell receptor beta chains from one specimen sequenced in a study of shared clonotypes between healthy human individuals. CD8 cells regarded as naive lacked CD45RO, were positively chosen for CCR7, and omitted terminally differentiated effector memory CD45RA+ cells. Only in-frame clones appear in the TCRdb table, and some are missing; sequencing was by immunoSEQ multiplex PCR. The repertoire includes 2 million to 2.5 million clones, approximately 94% of them detected once, and 1.5% to 2% sits in the top ten. Specimen: naive CD8+ T cells from PBMCs. Receptors originate from a man aged 18 to 29 in good health. Some clones in this sample may be carry-over from other donors' samples.

The chain has TRBV7-9 and TRBJ2-7; TRBD1 aligns across 8 bases. Germline V gives CDR1 SEHNR, CDR2 FQNEAQ (reference sequence). The J segment lost 0 bases and the V segment lost 1 base, leaving 5 bases of the junction unmatched. This CDR3 contains 16 residues. The DNA for the CDR3 is TGTGCCAGCAGCTTAGGGACAGGGAAGAGCTCCTACGAGCAGTACTTC. It is translated as CASSLGTGKSSYEQYF.

The sample holds one count of this clone. The V and J genes are TRBV7-9 and TRBJ2-7; perhaps TRBD1 as D (5 bases). Trimming stripped 2 bases from V and 0 bases from J, with 8 bases between. This CDR3 has 14 residues. The germline V gene encodes CDR1 SEHNR and CDR2 FQNEAQ (reference sequence). The CDR3 region has the DNA TGTGCCAGCAGCTTAACAGGCGCCTCCTACGAGCAGTACTTC. Its protein product is CASSLTGASYEQYF.

This chain joins TRBV29-1 and TRBJ2-5, with 7 bases identical to TRBD2. Trimming cost V 0 bases and J 7 bases; bases outside gene matches: 8. Per germline, CDR1 SQVTM and CDR2 ANQGSEA. CDR3 length: 14 amino acids. CDR3 protein: CSVEDGEGWRTQYF. In DNA, the CDR3 is TGCAGCGTTGAAGATGGGGAGGGCTGGAGGACCCAGTACTTC. Full variable domain (rest looked up from reference TRBV29-1 and TRBJ2-5): SAVISQKPSRDICQRGTSLTIQCQVDSQVTMMFWYRQQPGQSLTLIATANQGSEATYESGFVIDKFPISRPNLTFSTLTVSNMSPEDSSIYLCSVEDGEGWRTQYFGPGTRLLVL.

The chain uses TRBV7-9 and TRBJ2-1, with D hard to call. The CDR3 has 12 residues. Per the germline V gene, CDR1 is SEHNR and CDR2 is FQNEAQ (reference sequence). With 8 bases removed from V and 5 bases from J, the gap between germline ends came to 10 bases. The DNA for the CDR3 is TGTGCCAGCCACGACGCGGACAATGAGCAGTTCTTC. It specifies CASHDADNEQFF.

The V and J genes are TRBV6-5 and TRBJ2-2; 8 bases align to TRBD2. V was pared by 1 base and J by 5 bases, with 6 bases of the junction left unmatched. The CDR3 covers 16 residues. Germline values: CDR1 MNHEY, CDR2 SVGAGI. CDR3 loop: CASSYWLAGQTGELFF. The CDR3 DNA reads TGTGCCAGCAGTTACTGGTTAGCGGGGCAAACCGGGGAGCTGTTTTTT.

This clone is a singleton in its sample. J is TRBJ2-3 and V is TRBV7-2; D not certain. This CDR3 is built from 15 residues. V gave up 4 bases and J gave up 7 bases, with 18 bases separating them. Germline V gene data show CDR1 as SGHTA and CDR2 as FQGNSA. CDR3 nucleotides: TGTGCCAGCAGCTCCCCCCGGTCCACCCATAATACGCAGTATTTT. Protein: CASSSPRSTHNTQYF.

The chain uses TRBV13 and TRBJ2-7; TRBD1 matches 10 bases. Trimming cost V 4 bases and J 3 bases; bases outside gene matches: 6. CDR3 length: 15 residues. The germline gives CDR1 PRHDT, CDR2 FYEKMQ (reference sequence). The CDR3 reads CASSWAGQGFYEQYF. The CDR3 DNA reads TGTGCCAGCAGCTGGGCGGGACAGGGGTTCTACGAGCAGTACTTC.

The V gene is TRBV27, the J gene TRBJ2-2, with 9 bases aligning to TRBD2. Losses at the gene ends were 7 bases for V and 5 bases for J; bases not matched to a gene: 11. This CDR3 has 16 amino acids. Germline V gives CDR1 MNHEY, CDR2 SMNVEV (reference sequence). CDR3 region: CASTFGTSGLTGELFF. In DNA form, the CDR3 reads TGTGCCAGCACCTTCGGTACTAGCGGGCTGACCGGGGAGCTGTTTTTT.

This chain uses TRBV7-2 with TRBJ2-7; D is undetermined. CDR3 length equals 13 residues. The V end lost 2 bases, the J end lost 6 bases, and 11 bases lay between the germline ends. Per the germline V gene, CDR1 is SGHTA and CDR2 is FQGNSA. CDR3 residues: CASSLSRSSEQYF. The CDR3 region has the DNA TGTGCCAGCAGCTTATCCCGCTCAAGCGAGCAGTACTTC. The full variable domain, its missing parts supplied by reference TRBV7-2 and TRBJ2-7, is GAGVSQSPSNKVTEKGKDVELRCDPISGHTALYWYRQSLGQGLEFLIYFQGNSAPDKSGLPSDRFSAERTGGSVSTLTIQRTQQEDSAVYLCASSLSRSSEQYFGPGTRLTVT.

This clone was seen once. Other nucleotide sequences from this sample produce the same CDR3. This rearrangement joins TRBV27 to TRBJ2-7, with D hard to call. Germline V gene sequence: CDR1 MNHEY, CDR2 SMNVEV (reference sequence). The CDR3 has 12 residues. Trimming stripped 5 bases from V and 2 bases from J, with 7 bases between. DNA for the CDR3: TGTGCCAGCAGTCCCTCAGCCTACGAGCAGTACTTC. Translated, it gives CASSPSAYEQYF.

The chain uses TRBV5-4 and TRBJ1-5; D gene uncertain. The CDR3 loop spans 13 amino acids. V was cut by 4 bases and J by 7 bases, with 12 bases left in between. Germline lookup yields CDR1 SGHNT and CDR2 YYREEE (reference sequence). The CDR3 DNA sequence: TGTGCCAGCAGCCTACAAGGGCGGCAGCCCCAGCATTTT. Translating gives CASSLQGRQPQHF.

This clone was found a few times. The chain uses TRBV5-1 and TRBJ2-7; 9 positions match TRBD1. V trimming: 2 bases; J trimming: 6 bases; junction bases outside the gene matches: 18. The CDR3 loop spans 18 amino acids. The V gene's germline CDR1 is SGHRS and CDR2 YFSETQ. For the CDR3, the DNA is TGCGCCAGCAGCTTTCTTGTCGGTGGACAGGGGACTCGGGGCGAGCAGTACTTC. Translating it yields CASSFLVGGQGTRGEQYF.

The CDR3 DNA follows: TGTGCCAGCAGCGTAGTAAACGGAGATACGCAGTATTTT. Protein sequence: CASSVVNGDTQYF. The genes are TRBV9 and TRBJ2-3, with unresolved D. This CDR3 spans 13 amino acids. Trimming pared 0 bases from V and 5 bases from J, leaving 7 bases between. CDR1 and CDR2 from the germline V gene are SGDLS and YYNGEE.

This clone was observed a single time. DNA for the CDR3: TGTGCCAGCAGCCCAGTCGTGGGGCCTTCTGGAAACACCATATATTTT. Residues: CASSPVVGPSGNTIYF. This rearrangement joins TRBV13 to TRBJ1-3, with TRBD1 as a possible D gene (5 bases). The CDR3 runs to 16 residues. Trimming pared 5 bases from V and 1 base from J, leaving 15 bases between. CDR1 and CDR2 (germline): PRHDT, FYEKMQ (reference sequence).